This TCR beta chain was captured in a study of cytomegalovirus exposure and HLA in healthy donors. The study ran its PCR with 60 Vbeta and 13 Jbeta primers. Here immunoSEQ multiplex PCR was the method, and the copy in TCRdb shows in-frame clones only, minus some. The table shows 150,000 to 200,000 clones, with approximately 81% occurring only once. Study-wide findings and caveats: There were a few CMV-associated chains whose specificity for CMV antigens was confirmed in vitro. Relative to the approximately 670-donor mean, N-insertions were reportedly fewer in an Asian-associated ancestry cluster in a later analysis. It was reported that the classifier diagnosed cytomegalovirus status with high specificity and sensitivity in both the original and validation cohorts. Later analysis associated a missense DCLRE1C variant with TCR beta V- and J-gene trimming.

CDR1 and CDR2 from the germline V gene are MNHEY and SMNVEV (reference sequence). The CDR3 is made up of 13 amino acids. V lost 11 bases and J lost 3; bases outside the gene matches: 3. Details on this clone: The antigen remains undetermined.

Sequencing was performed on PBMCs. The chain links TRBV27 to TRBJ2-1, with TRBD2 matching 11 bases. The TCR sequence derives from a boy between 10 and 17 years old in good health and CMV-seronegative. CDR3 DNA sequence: TGTGCCGGGGGACTAGCGGTCTACAATGAGCAGTTCTTC. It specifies CAGGLAVYNEQFF.